What follows are 5 T cell receptor beta chains derived from one specimen sequenced in a study of blood T cell repertoires in COVID-19. The table came from immunoSEQ multiplex PCR; TCRdb's copy has only in-frame clones and leaves some out. The sample shows about 310,000 clones, nearly 90% of them seen only once. The sequenced sample consisted of peripheral blood. The receptors come from a woman aged 40 to 49 with COVID-19, enrolled during active disease.

To note about this clone: The same CDR3 arises from other DNA sequences in this sample as well. The chain has TRBV7-2 and TRBJ1-4, with 8 bases that match TRBD1. The CDR3 has 14 amino acids. The V gene end was trimmed by 1 base and the J gene end by 7 bases; junction bases not matched to a gene: 2. CDR1 is SGHTA and CDR2 is FQGNSA in the germline V gene. The CDR3 region is CASSLDRGSEKLFF. The CDR3, as DNA: TGTGCCAGCAGCTTAGACAGGGGGAGTGAAAAACTGTTTTTT.

This chain links TRBV20-1 with TRBJ2-7, with D unresolved. CDR3 length equals 10 residues. From germline, CDR1 is DFQATT and CDR2 SNEGSKA (reference sequence). The V and J ends lost 6 bases and 3 bases respectively, with 6 bases between them. CDR3 sequence (DNA): TGCAGTGCCCTAAACTACGAGCAGTACTTC. It is translated as CSALNYEQYF.

V is TRBV4-3 and J is TRBJ2-2; 7 bases fit TRBD2. Per the germline V gene, CDR1 is LGHNA and CDR2 is YSLEER. This CDR3 contains 16 residues. V was clipped by 1 base and J by 7 bases; unmatched bases: 9. This CDR3 is CASSQAMGLWDGELFF. The CDR3 DNA reads TGCGCCAGCAGCCAAGCAATGGGACTATGGGACGGGGAGCTGTTTTTT.

The chain links TRBV7-2 to TRBJ1-2; TRBD1 is a possible D gene (5 bases). The V end lost 4 bases, the J end lost 4 bases, and 16 bases lay between the germline ends. The CDR3 covers 15 residues. Germline CDR1 SGHTA, CDR2 FQGNSA. The CDR3, as DNA: TGTGCCAGCAGCTCCCCCGGGGGGGACCTCTATGGCTACACCTTC. Its translation is CASSSPGGDLYGYTF.

The chain links TRBV2 to TRBJ1-4; maybe TRBD1 (6 bases). Germline V gene lookup returns CDR1 SNHLY and CDR2 FYNNEI. The ends were cut back, 3 bases at V and 8 bases at J, with 13 bases in the middle. The length of the CDR3 is 14 residues. Here the CDR3 DNA reads TGTGCCAGCAGTGAGGGCAGGGGCCTGGAAAAACTGTTTTTT. Translating it yields CASSEGRGLEKLFF.